The present T cell receptor beta chain was sequenced within a study of identical twins. In TCRdb, the 5' RACE reads were re-called with MiXCR into one record per CDR3 protein. The table has approximately 690,000 distinct CDR3 sequences, 6% to 6.5% seen once. This CDR3 contains 13 residues. This clonotype was counted at least ten times. Sequence at one end of the junction differs from germline and may be a read error. The clonotype was recovered from a man between 18 and 29 years old in good health. The sequencing sample was made of naive T cells sorted from blood. V usage is TRBV12-3 or TRBV12-4 and J usage is TRBJ1-5; 7 bases agree with TRBD1. The CDR3 loop reads CASSRQGGQPQHF. The CDR3 coding sequence is TGCGCCAGCAGCCGACAGGGAGGACAGCCCCAGCATTTT.